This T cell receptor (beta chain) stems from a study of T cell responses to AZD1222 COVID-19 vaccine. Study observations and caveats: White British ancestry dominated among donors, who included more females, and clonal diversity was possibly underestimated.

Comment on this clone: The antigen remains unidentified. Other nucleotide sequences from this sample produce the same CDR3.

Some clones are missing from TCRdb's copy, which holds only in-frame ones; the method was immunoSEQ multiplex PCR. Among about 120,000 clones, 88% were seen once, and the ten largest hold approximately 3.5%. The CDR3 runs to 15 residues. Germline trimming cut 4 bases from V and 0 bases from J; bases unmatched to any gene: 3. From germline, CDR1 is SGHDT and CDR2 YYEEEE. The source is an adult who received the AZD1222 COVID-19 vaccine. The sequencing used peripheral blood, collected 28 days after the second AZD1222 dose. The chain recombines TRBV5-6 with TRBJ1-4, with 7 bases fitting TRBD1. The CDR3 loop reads CASSLGTATNEKLFF. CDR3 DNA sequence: TGTGCCAGCAGCCTTGGGACAGCAACTAATGAAAAACTGTTTTTT.